This is a list of T cell receptor beta chains from one sample in a study of CD8 T cells in ankylosing spondylitis. TCRdb recomputed calls from the 5' RACE reads with MiXCR, one row per CDR3 protein. The table lists 250,000 to 300,000 distinct CDR3 sequences, around 19% of them singletons, with 7.8% in the top ten. Specimen: blood, either unsorted or a sorted T cell fraction (not recorded which). The receptors come from a male donor with ankylosing spondylitis or in good health (not recorded which). Each CDR3 is given with its conserved first and last residue. The order of the fields is J gene, clone size, V gene, D gene, CDR3 protein, CDR3 DNA. A D gene is named only where the DNA matches it firmly. The size entry is marked missing in some rows and otherwise reads once, few, many or a size class.

>TRBJ2-1|NA|TRBV27|TRBD2
CATLGGSYNEQFF
TGTGCCACCTTGGGGGGGAGCTACAATGAGCAGTTCTTC
>TRBJ2-6|few|TRBV24-1|TRBD2
CATSRAGGIGANVLTF
TGTGCCACCTCCAGAGCGGGGGGCATTGGGGCCAACGTCCTGACTTTC
>TRBJ2-1|NA|TRBV4-1|NA
CASSQDPTRAAQFF
TGCGCCAGCAGCCAAGACCCCACAAGGGCCGCGCAGTTCTTC
>TRBJ1-6|many|TRBV15|NA
CATSRGQGIGSPLHF
TGTGCCACCAGCCGAGGCCAGGGGATAGGTTCACCCCTCCACTTT
>TRBJ1-6|NA|TRBV6-6|NA
CASSQDSQPLHF
TGTGCCAGCAGTCAGGACAGCCAACCCCTCCACTTT
>TRBJ2-4|NA|TRBV5-6|TRBD2
CASSQRLAGGNIQYF
TGTGCCAGCAGCCAAAGACTAGCGGGAGGTAACATTCAGTACTTC
>TRBJ2-1|NA|TRBV7-7|TRBD2
CASSKIAGPYNEQFF
TGTGCCAGCAGCAAGATAGCGGGTCCTTACAATGAGCAGTTCTTC
>TRBJ1-1|NA|TRBV5-5|TRBD1
CASSFWTGATEAFF
TGTGCCAGCAGCTTCTGGACAGGGGCCACTGAAGCTTTCTTT
>TRBJ2-3|few|TRBV12-3/TRBV12-4|TRBD2
CASSTSGGAIDTQYF
TGTGCCAGCAGTACTAGCGGGGGGGCCATAGATACGCAGTATTTT
>TRBJ2-1|few|TRBV12-3/TRBV12-4|NA
CASSLGGTSPNEQFF
TGTGCCAGCAGTTTAGGCGGGACCTCTCCCAATGAGCAGTTCTTC
>TRBJ1-5|many|TRBV12-3/TRBV12-4|TRBD1
CASSTGQGRNQPQHF
TGTGCCAGCAGTACAGGACAGGGGCGGAATCAGCCCCAGCATTTT
>TRBJ2-1|NA|TRBV5-1|NA
CASSFSDGHEQFF
TGCGCCAGCAGCTTTTCTGATGGACATGAGCAGTTCTTC
>TRBJ2-3|NA|TRBV3-1|NA
CASSQVAIFGGSNTDTQYF
TGTGCCAGCAGCCAAGTAGCGATTTTTGGGGGTTCAAACACAGATACGCAGTATTTT
>TRBJ2-3|few|TRBV20-1|TRBD2
CSAGTSGSTDTQYF
TGCAGTGCTGGGACTAGCGGGAGTACAGATACGCAGTATTTT
>TRBJ2-2|many|TRBV9|TRBD2
CASSADPGGTTGELFF
TGTGCCAGCAGCGCAGACCCGGGGGGGACCACCGGGGAGCTGTTTTTT
>TRBJ2-2|NA|TRBV6-2/TRBV6-3|TRBD2
CASSTYMRTSRGELFF
TGTGCCAGCAGTACTTACATGAGGACTAGCAGGGGGGAGCTGTTTTTT
>TRBJ2-2|NA|TRBV6-1|NA
CASSPGPVTRELFF
TGTGCCAGCAGTCCGGGACCAGTGACTCGGGAGCTGTTTTTT
>TRBJ1-1|few|TRBV5-1|TRBD1
CASSIPTGGGTEAFF
TGCGCCAGCAGCATCCCGACAGGGGGCGGAACTGAAGCTTTCTTT
>TRBJ1-2|NA|TRBV12-3/TRBV12-4|TRBD1
CASSLWQGANYGYTF
TGTGCCAGCAGTTTATGGCAGGGGGCCAACTATGGCTACACCTTC
>TRBJ1-1|NA|TRBV30|NA
CAWSSPTIAFF
TGTGCCTGGAGTTCTCCGACTATAGCTTTCTTT
>TRBJ2-1|NA|TRBV24-1|TRBD2
CATSDSGLAGVNEQFF
TGTGCCACCAGTGATTCGGGACTAGCGGGGGTAAATGAGCAGTTCTTC
>TRBJ2-2|few|TRBV9|NA
CASSVAAAPGELFF
TGTGCCAGCAGCGTAGCCGCGGCCCCCGGGGAGCTGTTTTTT
>TRBJ1-4|NA|TRBV5-1|TRBD1
CASSPGVATGGLDLREKLFF
TGCGCCAGCAGCCCTGGAGTGGCTACAGGGGGCTTGGACTTGCGAGAAAAACTGTTTTTT
>TRBJ2-1|few|TRBV20-1|TRBD2
CSGPSTSGSSYNEQFF
TGCAGTGGACCCAGCACTAGCGGAAGCTCCTACAATGAGCAGTTCTTC
>TRBJ2-4|NA|TRBV14|NA
CASSQGSWANIQYF
TGTGCCAGCAGCCAAGGGAGTTGGGCAAACATTCAGTACTTC
>TRBJ1-1|few|TRBV20-1|NA
CSAPRGGTGNTEAFF
TGCAGTGCTCCCCGGGGGGGTACCGGGAACACTGAAGCTTTCTTT
>TRBJ2-1|few|TRBV12-3/TRBV12-4|TRBD2
CASSLGLAGNNEQFF
TGTGCCAGCAGCCTCGGACTAGCGGGGAACAATGAGCAGTTCTTC
>TRBJ1-4|many|TRBV10-3|TRBD1
CAISPDRTVEKLFF
TGTGCCATCAGTCCGGACAGGACGGTTGAAAAACTGTTTTTT
>TRBJ2-3|few|TRBV15|TRBD1
CATSPRGPDTQYF
TGTGCCACCAGCCCGAGGGGGCCAGATACGCAGTATTTT
>TRBJ2-1|NA|TRBV4-2|TRBD2
CASSQATSGGAVEQFF
TGTGCCAGCAGCCAAGCAACTAGCGGGGGGGCGGTTGAGCAGTTCTTC